Presented here are 8 T cell receptor beta chains from one specimen sequenced in a study of long-term antiretroviral therapy in people with HIV. Sequencing relied on immunoSEQ assay v3.0, run at survey level. Only in-frame clones appear in the TCRdb table, and some are missing; sequencing was by immunoSEQ multiplex PCR. This table holds tens of thousands of clones, about four fifths found once. The sample in question was unsorted PBMCs, obtained 0.4 years after starting antiretroviral therapy. The receptors here all came from a man aged 45 to 65 with HIV.

The CDR3 spells CAWSNKGSGGNTIYF. CDR3 sequence (DNA): TGTGCCTGGAGTAATAAGGGCTCGGGTGGAAACACCATATATTTT. The chain carries TRBV30 and TRBJ1-3; no reliable D call. The CDR3 is made up of 15 amino acids. V was cut by 2 bases and J by 3 bases, with 14 bases left in between. Germline values: CDR1 GTSNPN, CDR2 SVGIG (reference sequence).

This chain uses TRBV6-6 with TRBJ2-3; TRBD2 might be the D (7 bases). V was clipped by 4 bases and J by 5 bases, with 16 bases between them. From germline, CDR1 is MNHNY and CDR2 SVGAGI (reference sequence). This CDR3 contains 15 residues. CDR3 protein: CASSFLRGAGDTQYF. CDR3 nucleotide sequence: TGTGCCAGCAGTTTCCTCCGGGGGGCTGGAGATACGCAGTATTTT.

The chain combines TRBV10-3 with TRBJ1-1; no firm D call. The CDR3 totals 11 residues. V lost 2 bases, J lost 5 bases, and 3 bases lay in between. Germline V CDR1 and CDR2: ENHRY, SYGVKD. The CDR3 DNA reads as TGTGCCATCAGTGAGAATACTGAAGCTTTCTTT. Protein sequence: CAISENTEAFF.

V usage is TRBV19 and J usage is TRBJ2-2; D is possibly TRBD2 (5 bases). Per the germline V gene, CDR1 is LNHDA and CDR2 is SQIVND (reference sequence). This CDR3 region has 11 residues. V was trimmed by 5 bases and J by 7 bases, leaving 5 bases between them. The CDR3 reads CASSEGGELFF. CDR3 nucleotide sequence: TGTGCCAGTAGTGAGGGCGGGGAGCTGTTTTTT.

V and J are TRBV19 and TRBJ1-6; 10 positions agree with TRBD1. Germline V gives CDR1 LNHDA, CDR2 SQIVND (reference sequence). Trimming cost V 7 bases and J 8 bases; bases outside gene matches: 8. This CDR3 has 15 residues. CDR3 in DNA: TGTGCCAGTACCCCGACGACAGGGGGCGATTCACCCCTCCACTTT. Translated, it gives CASTPTTGGDSPLHF. Using reference TRBV19 and TRBJ1-6 for the parts outside the CDR3, the full variable domain is DGGITQSPKYLFRKEGQNVTLSCEQNLNHDAMYWYRQDPGQGLRLIYYSQIVNDFQKGDIAEGYSVSREKKESFPLTVTSAQKNPTAFYLCASTPTTGGDSPLHFGNGTRLTVT.

This rearrangement joins TRBV7-9 to TRBJ2-7; 7 bases agree with TRBD2. The V segment lost 4 bases and the J segment 3 bases; nucleotides outside the gene matches: 12. CDR1 is SEHNR and CDR2 is FQNEAQ in the germline V gene (reference sequence). This CDR3 spans 16 amino acids. CDR3 bases: TGTGCCAGCAGCTCAGGCCTGGCGGGGGAAAACTACGAGCAGTACTTC. This sequence encodes CASSSGLAGENYEQYF.

V and J are TRBV7-9 and TRBJ1-1; maybe TRBD1 (6 bases). CDR1 and CDR2 from the germline V gene are SEHNR and FQNEAQ (reference sequence). Trimming cost V 5 bases and J 4 bases, with 11 bases left between them. The CDR3 contains 13 residues. This CDR3 is CASSASRGTEAFF. Here the CDR3 DNA reads TGTGCCAGCAGCGCCTCCAGGGGCACTGAAGCTTTCTTT.

This chain joins TRBV14 and TRBJ1-6; the D gene is possibly TRBD1 (6 bases). The CDR3 loop spans 15 amino acids. V shed 6 bases and J shed 6 bases, with 15 bases lying between them. The germline V gene has CDR1 SGHDN and CDR2 FVKESK. CDR3 coding DNA: TGTGCCAGCAGGAGGGCAGGGGAAATTAATTCACCCCTCCACTTT. It yields the protein CASRRAGEINSPLHF.